This T cell receptor beta chain stems from a study of T cell changes during pregnancy in multiple sclerosis. Sequencing was performed with immunoSEQ multiplex PCR; in TCRdb, only in-frame clones are kept and a portion is missing. Of more than 65,000 clones in the sample, about 91% are singletons; the top ten hold approximately 2.4%. Deletions cut 5 bases from V and 1 base from J, with 9 bases between. The CDR3 consists of 12 residues. Germline assignment: CDR1 GTSNPN and CDR2 SVGIG (reference sequence). The sample consisted of peripheral blood, taken in the first trimester of pregnancy. This receptor was obtained from a female donor with multiple sclerosis, enrolled in a pregnancy study. The chain has TRBV30 and TRBJ2-7; D is undetermined. CDR3 sequence (DNA): TGTGCCTGGGCTGGGCCGTCCTACGAGCAGTACTTC. Translated, it gives CAWAGPSYEQYF. The entire variable domain, with the rest obtained from reference TRBV30 and TRBJ2-7, is as follows: SQTIHQWPATLVQPVGSPLSLECTVEGTSNPNLYWYRQAAGRGLQLLFYSVGIGQISSEVPQNLSASRPQDRQFILSSKKLLLSDSGFYLCAWAGPSYEQYFGPGTRLTVT.